Each of the 16 T cell receptor beta chains below was sequenced from the same sample in a study of PD-L1 blockade in urothelial cancer. The table came from immunoSEQ multiplex PCR; TCRdb's copy has only in-frame clones and leaves some out. There are 60,000 or so clones in the sample; over 70% occur only once, and 4.5% lies in the top ten. The sample here was PBMCs, taken around atezolizumab (anti-PD-L1) treatment. These receptors all stem from a man aged 70-80 years with urothelial cancer.

This chain uses TRBV5-6 with TRBJ2-4, with TRBD2 matching over 14 bases. The CDR3 is 18 amino acids. V trimming: 4 bases; J trimming: 6 bases; junction bases outside the gene matches: 12. Germline CDR1 reads SGHDT; CDR2 reads YYEEEE. DNA for the CDR3: TGTGCCAGCAGCGGGGGGACTAGCGGGAGTTGGGGGGGAAACATTCAGTACTTC. Translation gives CASSGGTSGSWGGNIQYF.

V gene TRBV10-1 combines with J gene TRBJ1-1; possible D gene TRBD1, 5 bases. The CDR3 has 16 residues. Germline V lookup: CDR1 WNHNN, CDR2 SYGVQD (reference sequence). V was trimmed by 7 bases and J by 0 bases, leaving 18 bases between them. The CDR3 loop reads CASNFADIGLNTEAFF. The CDR3 coding sequence is TGCGCCAGCAACTTTGCGGACATAGGCCTGAACACTGAAGCTTTCTTT.

This clone is medium-sized (0.01 to 0.1%) in the sample. This chain connects TRBV6-6 to TRBJ1-1, with a possible D match to TRBD1 (5 bases). Germline CDR1 is MNHNY and CDR2 is SVGAGI (reference sequence). This CDR3 has 13 residues. Trimming stripped 7 bases from V and 2 bases from J, with 11 bases between. In DNA, the CDR3 is TGTGCCAGCATGGCCAGGGATAACACTGAAGCTTTCTTT. This gives the protein CASMARDNTEAFF.

The V gene is TRBV10-3, the J gene TRBJ2-3, with 14 bases that match TRBD2. The V and J ends lost 2 bases and 0 bases, in that order; junction bases with no gene match: 1. This CDR3 region has 17 residues. Germline V lookup: CDR1 ENHRY, CDR2 SYGVKD. CDR3 in amino acids: CAISEGLAGGSTDTQYF. In DNA, the CDR3 is TGTGCCATCAGTGAGGGACTAGCGGGAGGTAGCACAGATACGCAGTATTTT.

The gene calls are TRBV5-4 and TRBJ2-5; 8 bases map to TRBD2. Looked up from germline, CDR1 is SGHNT and CDR2 is YYREEE (reference sequence). This CDR3 comprises 14 residues. The V segment lost 0 bases and the J segment 8 bases; nucleotides outside the gene matches: 6. CDR3 in amino acids: CASSLEGSGRTQYF. The DNA of the CDR3 is TGTGCCAGCAGCTTGGAAGGAAGCGGGAGAACCCAGTACTTC.

This clone was seen just once. The V and J genes are TRBV11-2 and TRBJ2-7; TRBD2 matches 9 bases. V dropped 3 bases and J dropped 3; count of bases not matched to a gene: 9. The germline V gene has CDR1 SGHAT and CDR2 FQNNGV. The CDR3 length is 16 residues. The CDR3 bases are TGTGCCAGCAGCTTTGATGCAGGGACTAGCAGCTACGAGCAGTACTTC. Amino acid sequence: CASSFDAGTSSYEQYF.

This sequence joins TRBV5-6 and TRBJ2-7; possibly TRBD2 for D (6 bases). Trimming took off 3 bases at V and 6 bases at J, with 10 bases between the two ends. This CDR3 comprises 12 residues. Germline V CDR1 and CDR2: SGHDT, YYEEEE. CDR3 loop: CASSSAGSEQYF. In DNA form, the CDR3 reads TGTGCCAGCAGCTCCGCGGGAAGCGAGCAGTACTTC.

The CDR3 loop is CASSLGGLGRNNEQFF. For the CDR3, the DNA is TGTGCCAGCAGCTTAGGCGGTCTGGGGAGAAACAATGAGCAGTTCTTC. This chain links TRBV7-2 with TRBJ2-1, with D perhaps TRBD2 (5 bases). CDR1 and CDR2 from the germline V gene are SGHTA and FQGNSA. The CDR3 loop spans 16 amino acids. The V gene lost 1 base and the J gene lost 5 bases, with 15 bases spanning the gap.

Only one count was recorded for this clone. In DNA form, the CDR3 reads TGTGCCATCTCCTCGGGGACAAAGTCCTACAATGAGCAGTTCTTC. This sequence encodes CAISSGTKSYNEQFF. The rearrangement uses TRBV10-3 and TRBJ2-1; possible D gene TRBD1, 6 bases. Trimming stripped 8 bases from V and 1 base from J, with 15 bases between. Germline-derived CDR1 and CDR2 are ENHRY and SYGVKD. This CDR3 spans 15 amino acids.

This clone was seen a few times. V is TRBV11-2 and J is TRBJ2-7; D might be TRBD2 (5 bases). The germline V gene encodes CDR1 SGHAT and CDR2 FQNNGV. V lost 5 bases, J lost 2 bases, and 10 bases lay in between. There are 13 residues in the CDR3. The CDR3 DNA is TGTGCCAGCAGCAAGGGAGCTACCTACGAGCAGTACTTC. It is translated as CASSKGATYEQYF.

The J gene is TRBJ2-5, the V gene TRBV28, with D unresolved. Germline V CDR1 and CDR2: MDHEN, SYDVKM. This CDR3 comprises 11 residues. Trimming took 8 bases from V and 1 from J, leaving 5 bases between them. CDR3 bases: TGTGCCAGCGTGAGCCAAGAGACCCAGTACTTC. Protein product: CASVSQETQYF.

This clone was counted between two and nine times. The rearrangement uses TRBV19 and TRBJ2-2, with 9 bases fitting TRBD1. CDR1 is LNHDA, CDR2 SQIVND, per germline (reference sequence). The V and J ends lost 4 bases and 7 bases, in that order; junction bases with no gene match: 7. CDR3 length equals 15 residues. The CDR3 sequence is CASSTYRGRDGELFF. The CDR3 DNA reads as TGTGCCAGTAGTACGTACAGGGGGCGCGACGGGGAGCTGTTTTTT.

The chain uses TRBV7-3 and TRBJ2-7; TRBD2 matches at 11 bases. The trim removed 5 bases at V and 8 bases at J, leaving 5 bases unmatched. The CDR3 spans 13 residues. Germline values: CDR1 SGHTA, CDR2 FQGTGA. Here the CDR3 DNA reads TGTGCCAGCAGCGACGGGACTAGCGGCAAGCAGTACTTC. Translating gives CASSDGTSGKQYF.

This clone was detected only once. The rearrangement links TRBV28 to TRBJ1-2; unclear D gene. Trimming removed 3 bases from V and 2 bases from J, with 16 bases in between. In germline, CDR1 is MDHEN, CDR2 SYDVKM. This CDR3 is built from 16 residues. For the CDR3, the DNA is TGTGCCAGCAGTTTGGCGGAGGCGACCTTGAACTATGGCTACACCTTC. Translation: CASSLAEATLNYGYTF.

This clone was seen a handful of times. V gene TRBV7-6 combines with J gene TRBJ2-5, with D perhaps matching TRBD2 (5 bases). V was shortened by 5 bases and J by 5 bases, with 15 bases between the two germline ends. Germline V lookup: CDR1 SGHVS, CDR2 FNYEAQ. The CDR3 runs 14 residues. The CDR3 loop reads CASSPGLGWETQYF. The CDR3 nucleotides are TGTGCCAGCAGCCCCGGACTGGGGTGGGAGACCCAGTACTTC. The full variable domain, rest sourced from reference TRBV7-6 and TRBJ2-5, is GAGVSQSPRYKVTKRGQDVALRCDPISGHVSLYWYRQALGQGPEFLTYFNYEAQQDKSGLPNDRFSAERPEGSISTLTIQRTEQRDSAMYRCASSPGLGWETQYFGPGTRLLVL.

V and J are TRBV2 and TRBJ2-3; 7 bases fit TRBD1. Germline CDR1 reads SNHLY; CDR2 reads FYNNEI. This CDR3 spans 15 amino acids. Trimming removed 6 bases from V and 1 base from J; junction bases left unmatched: 7. Here the CDR3 reads CASSLGTAGTDTQYF. The CDR3 region has the DNA TGTGCCAGCAGCCTTGGGACAGCAGGCACAGATACGCAGTATTTT.